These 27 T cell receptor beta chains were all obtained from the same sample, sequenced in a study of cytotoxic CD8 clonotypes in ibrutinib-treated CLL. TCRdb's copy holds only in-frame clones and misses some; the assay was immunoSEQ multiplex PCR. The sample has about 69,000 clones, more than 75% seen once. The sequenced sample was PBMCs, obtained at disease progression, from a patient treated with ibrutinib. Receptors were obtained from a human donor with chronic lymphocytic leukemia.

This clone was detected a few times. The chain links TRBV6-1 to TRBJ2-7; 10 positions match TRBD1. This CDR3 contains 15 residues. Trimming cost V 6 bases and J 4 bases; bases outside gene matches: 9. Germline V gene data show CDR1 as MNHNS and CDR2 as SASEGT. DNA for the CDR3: TGTGCCAGCAGAGGGATGGGACAGGGGATTTACGAGCAGTACTTC. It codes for CASRGMGQGIYEQYF.

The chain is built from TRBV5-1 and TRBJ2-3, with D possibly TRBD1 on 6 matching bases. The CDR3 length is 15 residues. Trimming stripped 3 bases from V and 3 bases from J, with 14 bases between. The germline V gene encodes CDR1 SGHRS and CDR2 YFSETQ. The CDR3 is CASSWDTGTTDTQYF. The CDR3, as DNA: TGCGCCAGCAGCTGGGACACAGGGACGACAGATACGCAGTATTTT. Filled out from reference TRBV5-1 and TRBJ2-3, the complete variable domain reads KAGVTQTPRYLIKTRGQQVTLSCSPISGHRSVSWYQQTPGQGLQFLFEYFSETQRNKGNFPGRFSGRQFSNSRSEMNVSTLELGDSALYLCASSWDTGTTDTQYFGPGTRLTVL.

CDR3 sequence: CASKGDRGFDTEAFF. DNA of the CDR3: TGTGCCAGCAAAGGGGACAGGGGTTTCGACACTGAAGCTTTCTTT. J is TRBJ1-1 and V is TRBV9; 10 bases are a match to TRBD1. Germline V gene data show CDR1 as SGDLS and CDR2 as YYNGEE. V was clipped by 6 bases and J by 3 bases; unmatched bases: 8. This CDR3 is built from 15 residues. The entire variable domain, with the rest obtained from reference TRBV9 and TRBJ1-1, is as follows: DSGVTQTPKHLITATGQRVTLRCSPRSGDLSVYWYQQSLDQGLQFLIQYYNGEERAKGNILERFSAQQFPDLHSELNLSSLELGDSALYFCASKGDRGFDTEAFFGQGTRLTVV.

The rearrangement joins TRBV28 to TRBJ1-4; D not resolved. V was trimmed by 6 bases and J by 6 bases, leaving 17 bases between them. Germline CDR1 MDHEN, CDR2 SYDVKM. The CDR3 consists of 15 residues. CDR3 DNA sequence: TGTGCCAGCAGCCATCGCCTGGGGTCCCATGAAAAACTGTTTTTT. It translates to CASSHRLGSHEKLFF.

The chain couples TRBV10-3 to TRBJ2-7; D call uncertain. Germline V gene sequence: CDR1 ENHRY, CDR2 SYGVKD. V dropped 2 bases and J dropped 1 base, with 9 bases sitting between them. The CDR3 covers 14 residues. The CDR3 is CAISEVRKSYEQYF. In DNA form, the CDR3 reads TGTGCCATCAGTGAGGTTCGCAAATCCTACGAGCAGTACTTC.

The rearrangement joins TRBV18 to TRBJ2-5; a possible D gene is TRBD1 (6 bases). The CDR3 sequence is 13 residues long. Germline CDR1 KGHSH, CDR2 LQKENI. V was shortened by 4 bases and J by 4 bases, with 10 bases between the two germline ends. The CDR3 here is CASSLGQPETQYF. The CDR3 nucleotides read TGTGCCAGCTCACTTGGACAGCCAGAGACCCAGTACTTC.

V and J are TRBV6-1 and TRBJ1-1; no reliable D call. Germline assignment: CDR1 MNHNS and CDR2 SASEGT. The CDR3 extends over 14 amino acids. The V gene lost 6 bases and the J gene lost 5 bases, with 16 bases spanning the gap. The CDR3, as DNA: TGTGCCAGCAGATCTTTTGGGTGGGAAACTGAAGCTTTCTTT. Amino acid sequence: CASRSFGWETEAFF.

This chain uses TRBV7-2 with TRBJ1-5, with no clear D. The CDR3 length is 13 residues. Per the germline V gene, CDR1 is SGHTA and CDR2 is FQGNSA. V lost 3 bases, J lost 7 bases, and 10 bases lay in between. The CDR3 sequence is CASSFSYWQPQHF. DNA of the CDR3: TGTGCCAGCAGCTTCTCGTATTGGCAGCCCCAGCATTTT.

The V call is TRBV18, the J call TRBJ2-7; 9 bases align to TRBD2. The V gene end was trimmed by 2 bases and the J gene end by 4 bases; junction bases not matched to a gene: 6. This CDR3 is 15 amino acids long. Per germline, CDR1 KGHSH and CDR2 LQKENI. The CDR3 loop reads CASSPLREGLYEQYF. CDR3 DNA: TGTGCCAGCTCACCATTGCGGGAGGGCTTGTACGAGCAGTACTTC.

In DNA, the CDR3 is TGTGCCAGCAGCCAGGGGTTCGGCTATGGCTACACCTTC. Protein product: CASSQGFGYGYTF. This chain connects TRBV7-2 to TRBJ1-2, with D possibly matching TRBD1 (6 bases). The CDR3 sequence is 13 residues long. V gave up 5 bases and J gave up 4 bases, with 11 bases separating them. Germline V gene lookup returns CDR1 SGHTA and CDR2 FQGNSA.

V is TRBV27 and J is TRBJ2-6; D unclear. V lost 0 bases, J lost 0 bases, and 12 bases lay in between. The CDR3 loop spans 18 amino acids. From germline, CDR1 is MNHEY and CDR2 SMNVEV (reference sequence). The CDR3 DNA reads TGTGCCAGCAGTTTATCGTTGAGCCTAAGCTCTGGGGCCAACGTCCTGACTTTC. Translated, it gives CASSLSLSLSSGANVLTF. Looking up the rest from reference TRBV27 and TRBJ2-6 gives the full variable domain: EAQVTQNPRYLITVTGKKLTVTCSQNMNHEYMSWYRQDPGLGLRQIYYSMNVEVTDKGDVPEGYKVSRKEKRNFPLILESPSPNQTSLYFCASSLSLSLSSGANVLTFGAGSRLTVL.

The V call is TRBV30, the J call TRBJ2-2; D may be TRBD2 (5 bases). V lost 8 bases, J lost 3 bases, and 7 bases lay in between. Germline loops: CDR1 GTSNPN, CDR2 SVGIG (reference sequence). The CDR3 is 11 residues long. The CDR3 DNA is TGTGCCCAGAGGGACACCGGGGAGCTGTTTTTT. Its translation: CAQRDTGELFF.

CDR3 DNA: TGTGCCAGCAGTGAAGAGCAGGCCGGTAACTATGGCTACACCTTC. It yields the protein CASSEEQAGNYGYTF. This chain uses TRBV6-1 with TRBJ1-2; D remains unclear. The V gene lost 1 base and the J gene lost 1 base, with 10 bases spanning the gap. Germline V gene sequence: CDR1 MNHNS, CDR2 SASEGT. This CDR3 spans 15 amino acids.

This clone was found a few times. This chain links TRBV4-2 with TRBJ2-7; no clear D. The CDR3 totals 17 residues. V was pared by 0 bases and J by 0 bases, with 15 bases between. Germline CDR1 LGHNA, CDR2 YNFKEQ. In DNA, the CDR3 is TGTGCCAGCAGCCAAGAGTTTCCCCGGGTTCCCTCCTACGAGCAGTACTTC. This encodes CASSQEFPRVPSYEQYF.

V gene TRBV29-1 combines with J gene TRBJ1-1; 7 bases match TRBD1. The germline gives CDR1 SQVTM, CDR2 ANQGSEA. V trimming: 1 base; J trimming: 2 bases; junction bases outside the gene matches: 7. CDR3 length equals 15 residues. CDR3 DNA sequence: TGCAGCGTTGAAGCCCCCCAGGGGGTTAACACTGAAGCTTTCTTT. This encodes CSVEAPQGVNTEAFF. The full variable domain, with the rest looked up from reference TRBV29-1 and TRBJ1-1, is SAVISQKPSRDICQRGTSLTIQCQVDSQVTMMFWYRQQPGQSLTLIATANQGSEATYESGFVIDKFPISRPNLTFSTLTVSNMSPEDSSIYLCSVEAPQGVNTEAFFGQGTRLTVV.

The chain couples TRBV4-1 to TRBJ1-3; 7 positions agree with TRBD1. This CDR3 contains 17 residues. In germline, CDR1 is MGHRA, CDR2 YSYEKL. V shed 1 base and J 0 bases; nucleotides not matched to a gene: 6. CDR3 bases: TGCGCCAGCAGCCAAGGCCCACAGGGGCGCTCTGGAAACACCATATATTTT. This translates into CASSQGPQGRSGNTIYF.

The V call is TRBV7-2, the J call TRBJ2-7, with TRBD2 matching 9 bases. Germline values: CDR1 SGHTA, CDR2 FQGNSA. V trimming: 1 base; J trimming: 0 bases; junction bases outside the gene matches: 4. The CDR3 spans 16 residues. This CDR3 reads CASSLEGSGSSYEQYF. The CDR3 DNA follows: TGTGCCAGCAGCTTAGAAGGTAGCGGGAGCTCCTACGAGCAGTACTTC.

CDR3 sequence reads: CATSRDPSSTDTQYF. DNA of the CDR3: TGTGCCACCAGCAGAGATCCAAGTAGTACAGATACGCAGTATTTT. The chain carries TRBV15 and TRBJ2-3; no firm D call. CDR3 length: 15 residues. Germline CDR1 LNHNV, CDR2 YYDKDF (reference sequence). Trimming took off 0 bases at V and 3 bases at J, with 10 bases between the two ends.

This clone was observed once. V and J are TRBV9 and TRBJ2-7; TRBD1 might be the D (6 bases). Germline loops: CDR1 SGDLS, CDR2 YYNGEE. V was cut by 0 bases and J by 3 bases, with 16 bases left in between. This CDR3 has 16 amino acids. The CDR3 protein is CASSVGQGFRVYEQYF. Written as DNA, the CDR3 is TGTGCCAGCAGCGTAGGGCAGGGGTTTAGGGTCTACGAGCAGTACTTC. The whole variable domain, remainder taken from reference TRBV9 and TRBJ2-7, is DSGVTQTPKHLITATGQRVTLRCSPRSGDLSVYWYQQSLDQGLQFLIQYYNGEERAKGNILERFSAQQFPDLHSELNLSSLELGDSALYFCASSVGQGFRVYEQYFGPGTRLTVT.

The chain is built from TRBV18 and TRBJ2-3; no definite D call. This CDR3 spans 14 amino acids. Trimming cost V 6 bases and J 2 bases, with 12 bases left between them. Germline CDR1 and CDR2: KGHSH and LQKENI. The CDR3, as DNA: TGTGCCAGCTCCCCGTTTTACTACACAGATACGCAGTATTTT. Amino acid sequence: CASSPFYYTDTQYF.

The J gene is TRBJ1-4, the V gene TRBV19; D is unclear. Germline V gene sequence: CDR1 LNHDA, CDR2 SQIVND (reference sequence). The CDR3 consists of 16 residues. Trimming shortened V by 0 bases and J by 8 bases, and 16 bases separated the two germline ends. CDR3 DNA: TGTGCCAGTAGTATAGATCGAAGGCATCGATTCGAAAAACTGTTTTTT. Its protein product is CASSIDRRHRFEKLFF.

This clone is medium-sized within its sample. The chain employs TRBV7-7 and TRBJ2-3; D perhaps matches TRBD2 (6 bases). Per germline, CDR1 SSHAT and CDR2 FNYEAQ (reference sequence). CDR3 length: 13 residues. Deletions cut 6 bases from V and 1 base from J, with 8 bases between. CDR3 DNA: TGTGCCAGCAGTGCTAGCGGCACAGATACGCAGTATTTT. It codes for CASSASGTDTQYF. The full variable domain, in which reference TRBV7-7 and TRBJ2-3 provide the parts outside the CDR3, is GAGVSQSPRYKVTKRGQDVTLRCDPISSHATLYWYQQALGQGPEFLTYFNYEAQPDKSGLPSDRFSAERPEGSISTLTIQRTEQRDSAMYRCASSASGTDTQYFGPGTRLTVL.

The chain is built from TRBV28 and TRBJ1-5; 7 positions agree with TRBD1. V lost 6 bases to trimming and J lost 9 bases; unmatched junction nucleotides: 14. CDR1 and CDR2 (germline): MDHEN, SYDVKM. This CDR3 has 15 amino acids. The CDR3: CASSNPGQDFPPQHF. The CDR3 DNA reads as TGTGCCAGCAGCAATCCCGGACAGGATTTTCCGCCCCAGCATTTT. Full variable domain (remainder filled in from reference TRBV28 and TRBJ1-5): DVKVTQSSRYLVKRTGEKVFLECVQDMDHENMFWYRQDPGLGLRLIYFSYDVKMKEKGDIPEGYSVSREKKERFSLILESASTNQTSMYLCASSNPGQDFPPQHFGDGTRLSIL.

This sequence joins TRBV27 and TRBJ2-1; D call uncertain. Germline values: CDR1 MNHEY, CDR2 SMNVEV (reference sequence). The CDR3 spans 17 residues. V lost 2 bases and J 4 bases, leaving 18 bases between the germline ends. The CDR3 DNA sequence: TGTGCCAGCAGTTTAGGTTCCGGATTGGTAATTTACAATGAGCAGTTCTTC. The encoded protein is CASSLGSGLVIYNEQFF.

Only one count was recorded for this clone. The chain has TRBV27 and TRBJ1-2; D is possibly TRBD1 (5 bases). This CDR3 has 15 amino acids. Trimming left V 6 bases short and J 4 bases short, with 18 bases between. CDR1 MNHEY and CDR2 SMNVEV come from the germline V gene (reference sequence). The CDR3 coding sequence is TGTGCCAGCAGACAAAATCCGGGACGGCTCTATGGCTACACCTTC. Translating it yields CASRQNPGRLYGYTF.

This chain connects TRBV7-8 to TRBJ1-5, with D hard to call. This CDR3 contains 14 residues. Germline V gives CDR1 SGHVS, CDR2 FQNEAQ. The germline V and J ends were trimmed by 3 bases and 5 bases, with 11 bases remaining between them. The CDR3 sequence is CASSLTTVDQPQHF. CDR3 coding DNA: TGTGCCAGCAGCTTGACAACCGTGGATCAGCCCCAGCATTTT.

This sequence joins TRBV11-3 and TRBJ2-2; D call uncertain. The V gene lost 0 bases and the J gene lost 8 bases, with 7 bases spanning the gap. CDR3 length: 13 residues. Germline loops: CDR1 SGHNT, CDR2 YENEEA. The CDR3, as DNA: TGTGCCAGCAGCTTAGATCGTCGGGGGGAGCTGTTTTTT. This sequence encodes CASSLDRRGELFF.